This T cell receptor (beta chain) was retrieved from a study of T cells in localized non-small cell lung cancer. On this clone itself: Antigen: not known.

Some clones are missing from TCRdb's copy, which holds only in-frame ones; the method was immunoSEQ multiplex PCR. This sample has under 50,000 clones; roughly nine tenths occur once, and the top ten carry over 2%. This CDR3 has 16 amino acids. Per the germline V gene, CDR1 is SGHRS and CDR2 is YFSETQ. V lost 4 bases and J lost 6, with 21 bases in between. The study's findings and limits: Turning up in adjacent lung were a median approximately 58 of the top 100 tumor clones. Those with higher blood T cell density had longer overall survival.

The chain joins TRBV5-1 to TRBJ2-3; possible D gene TRBD1, 6 bases. The sequence derives from a man between 40 and 70 years old with stage II lung adenocarcinoma. This specimen was PBMCs, taken before any cancer treatment. CDR3 nucleotides: TGCGCCAGCAGCCCGCCGGGACAAGGTGTGAAGGATACGCAGTATTTT. The encoded protein is CASSPPGQGVKDTQYF.